The 31 T cell receptor beta chains given below trace back to one sample, sequenced in a study of blood T cell repertoires in COVID-19. Clones were sequenced by immunoSEQ multiplex PCR, and TCRdb holds only the in-frame ones, with some missing. This sample carries some 180,000 clones, around 82% of them seen once, and the ten largest clones take approximately 11%. Sequencing was performed on peripheral blood. The receptors originated from a man between 65 and 85 years old with active or convalescent COVID-19.

There are a few counts of this clone. The chain employs TRBV27 and TRBJ2-7; 8 bases line up with TRBD1. CDR1 is MNHEY, CDR2 SMNVEV, per germline (reference sequence). This CDR3 is built from 15 residues. J gave up 4 bases and V 5 bases, and 10 bases lay outside the gene matches. CDR3 sequence (DNA): TGTGCCAGCAGTCCCGACAGGGGTAGGGGGTACGAGCAGTACTTC. Translation: CASSPDRGRGYEQYF.

The chain links TRBV4-3 to TRBJ2-1; D ambiguous. The CDR3 runs 15 residues. Between the trimmed V and J ends, which lost 0 bases and 13 bases, there was a span of 19 bases. The germline V gene encodes CDR1 LGHNA and CDR2 YSLEER. In DNA, the CDR3 is TGCGCCAGCAGCCAAGATCCGGGTCCCGGGTCCGTTCAGTTCTTC. It specifies CASSQDPGPGSVQFF.

The chain carries TRBV18 and TRBJ1-1, with D maybe TRBD1 (5 bases). There are 14 residues in the CDR3. Germline V gene lookup returns CDR1 KGHSH and CDR2 LQKENI. Trimming pared 1 base from V and 3 bases from J, leaving 9 bases between. CDR3 DNA: TGTGCCAGCTCACCACGTGTGACAGACACTGAAGCTTTCTTT. Translation gives CASSPRVTDTEAFF.

The V and J genes are TRBV7-3 and TRBJ1-2, with D possibly being TRBD1 (5 bases). Germline V gene sequence: CDR1 SGHTA, CDR2 FQGTGA. CDR3 length: 13 amino acids. Between the trimmed V and J ends, which lost 5 bases and 8 bases, there was a span of 15 bases. The CDR3 spells CASSDASGEGYTF. The CDR3 region has the DNA TGTGCCAGCAGCGACGCCTCGGGGGAAGGCTACACCTTC.

J is TRBJ2-2 and V is TRBV9; D gene unclear. V was trimmed by 1 base and J by 0 bases, leaving 4 bases between them. The CDR3 has 14 residues. The V gene's germline CDR1 is SGDLS and CDR2 YYNGEE. CDR3 coding DNA: TGTGCCAGCAGCGTAAACACGAACACCGGGGAGCTGTTTTTT. This sequence encodes CASSVNTNTGELFF. The entire variable domain, with the rest obtained from reference TRBV9 and TRBJ2-2, is as follows: DSGVTQTPKHLITATGQRVTLRCSPRSGDLSVYWYQQSLDQGLQFLIQYYNGEERAKGNILERFSAQQFPDLHSELNLSSLELGDSALYFCASSVNTNTGELFFGEGSRLTVL.

A few counts support this clone. This sample includes further DNA sequences coding for the same CDR3. The rearrangement joins TRBV11-2 to TRBJ2-1; 11 bases fit TRBD2. V was clipped by 1 base and J by 2 bases; unmatched bases: 1. This CDR3 contains 16 residues. The germline CDR1 and CDR2 sequences are SGHAT and FQNNGV. The CDR3 reads CASSLGGLAAYNEQFF. As DNA, the CDR3 is TGTGCCAGCAGCTTAGGGGGACTAGCGGCCTACAATGAGCAGTTCTTC.

The CDR3 protein is CASSRRTSGGAKDTGELFF. In DNA form, the CDR3 reads TGTGCCAGTAGTAGGCGGACTAGCGGGGGGGCGAAGGACACCGGGGAGCTGTTTTTT. This chain connects TRBV19 to TRBJ2-2, with TRBD2 matching 15 bases. V shed 4 bases, J shed 3 bases, and the junction held 9 bases outside the gene matches. CDR1 and CDR2 (germline): LNHDA, SQIVND (reference sequence). This CDR3 has 19 residues.

DNA for the CDR3: TGTGCCAGCACACCTACAGGGGTCTACTATGGCTACACCTTC. Translated, it gives CASTPTGVYYGYTF. The chain joins TRBV28 to TRBJ1-2; 7 bases match TRBD1. The J segment lost 3 bases and the V segment lost 7 bases, leaving 8 bases of the junction unmatched. The length of the CDR3 is 14 residues. Germline V gene lookup returns CDR1 MDHEN and CDR2 SYDVKM.

J is TRBJ2-7 and V is TRBV28, with D maybe TRBD2 (6 bases). The CDR3 extends over 18 amino acids. From germline, CDR1 is MDHEN and CDR2 SYDVKM. V lost 5 bases to trimming and J lost 0 bases, with 23 bases between them. Here the CDR3 reads CASSTLTGGSGSSYEQYF. The CDR3 bases are TGTGCCAGCAGTACCCTAACTGGAGGGAGCGGATCCTCCTACGAGCAGTACTTC.

This clone was picked up many times. The sample contains more than one DNA sequence encoding this CDR3. CDR3 loop: CASSLLNTGELFF. For the CDR3, the DNA is TGTGCCAGCAGCTTACTGAACACCGGGGAGCTGTTTTTT. The chain carries TRBV7-9 and TRBJ2-2, with D unclear. Deletions cut 2 bases from V and 1 base from J, with 2 bases between. The CDR3 consists of 13 residues. The germline CDR1 and CDR2 sequences are SEHNR and FQNEAQ (reference sequence).

The chain has TRBV5-6 and TRBJ2-3; no definite D call. Deletions cut 1 base from V and 0 bases from J, with 12 bases between. Germline CDR1 and CDR2: SGHDT and YYEEEE. This CDR3 spans 16 amino acids. The CDR3 DNA is TGTGCCAGCAGCTTGTACCCAGCGACTAGCACAGATACGCAGTATTTT. Residues: CASSLYPATSTDTQYF. Using reference TRBV5-6 and TRBJ2-3 for the parts outside the CDR3, the full variable domain is DAGVTQSPTHLIKTRGQQVTLRCSPKSGHDTVSWYQQALGQGPQFIFQYYEEEERQRGNFPDRFSGHQFPNYSSELNVNALLLGDSALYLCASSLYPATSTDTQYFGPGTRLTVL.

This clone has a count of ten or more. The J gene is TRBJ1-2, the V gene TRBV18; D uncertain. V was pared by 3 bases and J by 8 bases, with 16 bases between. This CDR3 has 14 residues. CDR1 and CDR2 (germline): KGHSH, LQKENI. CDR3 amino acids: CASSPSSDFGGYTF. DNA of the CDR3: TGTGCCAGCTCACCCTCCTCCGATTTCGGGGGCTACACCTTC.

The chain carries TRBV27 and TRBJ2-2; 10 bases are shared with TRBD1. From germline, CDR1 is MNHEY and CDR2 SMNVEV (reference sequence). The CDR3 covers 16 residues. J gave up 7 bases and V 6 bases, and 11 bases lay outside the gene matches. The CDR3 here is CASSSRDRGPVGELFF. The CDR3, as DNA: TGTGCCAGCAGCAGCCGGGACAGGGGTCCGGTCGGGGAGCTGTTTTTT.

J is TRBJ1-1 and V is TRBV7-2, with D perhaps matching TRBD1 (6 bases). The CDR3 is 13 amino acids. CDR1 is SGHTA, CDR2 FQGNSA, per germline. Trimming cost V 2 bases and J 9 bases, with 13 bases left between them. CDR3 bases: TGTGCCAGCAGCTTATCCTCGGACAGAAAAGCTTTCTTT. It specifies CASSLSSDRKAFF.

This chain links TRBV29-1 with TRBJ2-7; TRBD2 matches at 11 bases. Germline V lookup: CDR1 SQVTM, CDR2 ANQGSEA. The ends lost 6 bases at V and 6 bases at J; junction bases unmatched: 7. The CDR3 length is 13 residues. Here the CDR3 reads CSVATSGSAEQYF. The CDR3 nucleotides read TGCAGCGTAGCAACTAGCGGGAGTGCCGAGCAGTACTTC.

The CDR3 region is CASTLLIAGGQNIQYF. CDR3 nucleotide sequence: TGTGCCAGCACCCTGTTGATAGCGGGGGGCCAAAACATTCAGTACTTC. This chain links TRBV6-6 with TRBJ2-4; 10 bases are shared with TRBD2. Trimming at V came to 7 bases and at J to 5 bases, leaving 11 bases not matched to a gene. Germline CDR1 MNHNY, CDR2 SVGAGI (reference sequence). This CDR3 is 16 amino acids long.

The chain recombines TRBV7-3 with TRBJ2-2; 10 bases line up with TRBD2. CDR3 size: 16 residues. From germline, CDR1 is SGHTA and CDR2 FQGTGA. V lost 0 bases to trimming and J lost 2 bases; unmatched junction nucleotides: 0. The CDR3 is CASSLTLAGNTGELFF. CDR3 in DNA: TGTGCCAGCAGCTTAACACTAGCGGGAAACACCGGGGAGCTGTTTTTT.

The rearrangement links TRBV30 to TRBJ2-7; 15 bases align to TRBD2. The CDR3 spans 16 residues. V shed 5 bases, J shed 5 bases, and the junction held 10 bases outside the gene matches. Looked up from germline, CDR1 is GTSNPN and CDR2 is SVGIG (reference sequence). DNA for the CDR3: TGTGCCTGGGGGGGTTGGACTAGCGGGAGGGATCACGAGCAGTACTTC. This encodes CAWGGWTSGRDHEQYF. Based on the CDR3 plus reference TRBV30 and TRBJ2-7, the full variable domain is SQTIHQWPATLVQPVGSPLSLECTVEGTSNPNLYWYRQAAGRGLQLLFYSVGIGQISSEVPQNLSASRPQDRQFILSSKKLLLSDSGFYLCAWGGWTSGRDHEQYFGPGTRLTVT.

The V and J genes are TRBV6-5 and TRBJ1-6; D gene ambiguous. The CDR3 has 15 residues. Germline CDR1 and CDR2: MNHEY and SVGAGI. The V end lost 6 bases, the J end lost 3 bases, and 12 bases lay between the germline ends. CDR3 coding DNA: TGTGCCAGCAGGGAGACGGTCCTCTATAATTCACCCCTCCACTTT. It codes for CASRETVLYNSPLHF.

The chain employs TRBV6-2 or TRBV6-3 and TRBJ2-3; tentatively, D is TRBD2 (6 bases). CDR1 and CDR2 (germline): MNHEY, SVGEGT. The CDR3 is made up of 16 amino acids. The V end was cut by 0 bases, the J end by 1 base, with 11 bases between. CDR3 DNA: TGTGCCAGCAGTTACTCAAGGGGACTTCGCACAGATACGCAGTATTTT. Protein: CASSYSRGLRTDTQYF.

V gene TRBV10-2 combines with J gene TRBJ2-6; 9 nucleotides line up with TRBD1. The CDR3 runs 15 residues. Germline V gene sequence: CDR1 WSHSY, CDR2 SAAADI. V lost 6 bases, J lost 2 bases, and 2 bases stayed unmatched. The CDR3 here is CASRDRGTGANVLTF. The CDR3 nucleotides read TGCGCCAGCAGGGACAGGGGAACTGGGGCCAACGTCCTGACTTTC.

The chain has TRBV6-4 and TRBJ1-5; D unresolved. In germline, CDR1 is MRHNA, CDR2 SNTAGT. CDR3 size: 17 residues. V lost 2 bases, J lost 1 base, and 15 bases lay in between. CDR3 protein: CASSDKETPPSNQPQHF. The CDR3 nucleotides read TGTGCCAGCAGTGACAAAGAGACACCTCCGAGCAATCAGCCCCAGCATTTT.

The chain employs TRBV7-9 and TRBJ1-4; 7 bases line up with TRBD1. The CDR3 contains 13 residues. Germline V gene data show CDR1 as SEHNR and CDR2 as FQNEAQ (reference sequence). V shed 7 bases and J 7 bases; nucleotides not matched to a gene: 6. CDR3 loop: CASTRGGGEKLFF. DNA for the CDR3: TGTGCCAGCACCCGAGGGGGCGGTGAAAAACTGTTTTTT. Full variable domain (rest looked up from reference TRBV7-9 and TRBJ1-4): DTGVSQNPRHKITKRGQNVTFRCDPISEHNRLYWYRQTLGQGPEFLTYFQNEAQLEKSRLLSDRFSAERPKGSFSTLEIQRTEQGDSAMYLCASTRGGGEKLFFGSGTQLSVL.

V and J are TRBV10-3 and TRBJ1-1, with D tentatively TRBD1 (5 bases). The V end lost 0 bases, the J end lost 7 bases, and 6 bases lay between the germline ends. CDR3 size: 12 residues. Germline V gene data show CDR1 as ENHRY and CDR2 as SYGVKD. The CDR3 DNA sequence: TGTGCCATCAGTGAGTCTACAGGTGAAGCTTTCTTT. Translating it yields CAISESTGEAFF.

The chain employs TRBV9 and TRBJ1-5, with 11 bases matching TRBD1. The trim removed 3 bases at V and 3 bases at J, leaving 5 bases unmatched. The CDR3 length is 16 residues. Germline V gives CDR1 SGDLS, CDR2 YYNGEE. Here the CDR3 reads CASSAGQGAINQPQHF. As DNA, the CDR3 is TGTGCCAGCAGCGCCGGACAGGGGGCCATCAATCAGCCCCAGCATTTT.

This clone was seen a handful of times. The V call is TRBV7-2, the J call TRBJ1-3; possibly TRBD1 for D (6 bases). Germline V gene lookup returns CDR1 SGHTA and CDR2 FQGNSA. Trimming cost V 5 bases and J 5 bases, with 16 bases left between them. The CDR3 has 15 amino acids. As DNA, the CDR3 is TGTGCCAGCAGCAGCCAACAGGGTGGGAGAAACACCATATATTTT. Amino acid sequence: CASSSQQGGRNTIYF. The full variable domain, completed using reference TRBV7-2 and TRBJ1-3, is GAGVSQSPSNKVTEKGKDVELRCDPISGHTALYWYRQSLGQGLEFLIYFQGNSAPDKSGLPSDRFSAERTGGSVSTLTIQRTQQEDSAVYLCASSSQQGGRNTIYFGEGSWLTVV.

V gene TRBV4-3 combines with J gene TRBJ1-3, with 11 bases fitting TRBD1. The CDR3 is made up of 16 amino acids. V trimming: 5 bases; J trimming: 3 bases; junction bases outside the gene matches: 6. The germline V gene has CDR1 LGHNA and CDR2 YSLEER. This CDR3 is CASSKRTGGGGNTIYF. CDR3 DNA sequence: TGCGCCAGCAGCAAACGGACAGGGGGCGGTGGAAACACCATATATTTT.

The rearrangement uses TRBV7-2 and TRBJ2-2; the match to TRBD2 covers 11 bases. V was pared by 5 bases and J by 4 bases, with 6 bases of the junction left unmatched. The germline gives CDR1 SGHTA, CDR2 FQGNSA. This CDR3 has 16 amino acids. The DNA for the CDR3 is TGTGCCAGCAGCGCCAGACTAGCGGGAAGCACCGGGGAGCTGTTTTTT. As protein: CASSARLAGSTGELFF.

The chain couples TRBV9 to TRBJ2-3, with 7 bases aligning to TRBD1. V dropped 4 bases and J dropped 3; count of bases not matched to a gene: 8. From germline, CDR1 is SGDLS and CDR2 YYNGEE. The CDR3 is 15 amino acids. The CDR3 DNA reads as TGTGCCAGCAGCCCCGGGACAGTGGATACAGATACGCAGTATTTT. This encodes CASSPGTVDTDTQYF.

CDR3 protein: CASSPWTGEEKLFF. CDR3 DNA sequence: TGTGCCAGCAGCCCCTGGACAGGGGAAGAAAAACTGTTTTTT. The rearrangement joins TRBV28 to TRBJ1-4, with 9 bases matching TRBD1. The CDR3 is 14 amino acids. Per germline, CDR1 MDHEN and CDR2 SYDVKM. After removal of 6 bases from V and 8 bases from J, the junction contained 7 bases not matched to a gene.

In DNA form, the CDR3 reads TGTGCCACCAGCAGCCCCGGGGAGAACAATGAGCAGTTCTTC. Amino acid sequence: CATSSPGENNEQFF. The chain employs TRBV15 and TRBJ2-1; tentatively, D is TRBD2 (5 bases). Trimming took off 3 bases at V and 5 bases at J, with 11 bases between the two ends. The CDR3 is made up of 14 amino acids. Germline-derived CDR1 and CDR2 are LNHNV and YYDKDF (reference sequence).